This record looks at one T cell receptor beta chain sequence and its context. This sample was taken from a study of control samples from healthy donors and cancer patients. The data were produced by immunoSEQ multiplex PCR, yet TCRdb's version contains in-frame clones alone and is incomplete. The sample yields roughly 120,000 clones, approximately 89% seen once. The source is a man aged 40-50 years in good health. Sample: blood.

The CDR3 DNA reads TGTGCCTGGAGTCTCCCGTCAGGGCAGTACTTC. Protein product: CAWSLPSGQYF. This chain connects TRBV30 to TRBJ2-7, with D hard to call. Germline assignment: CDR1 GTSNPN and CDR2 SVGIG (reference sequence). The CDR3 is 11 residues long. With 2 bases removed from V and 9 bases from J, the gap between germline ends came to 11 bases.